The present TCR beta chain was sequenced within a study of blood T cell repertoires in COVID-19. Study overall: The United States, Italy and Spain provided the acute and convalescent COVID-19 samples. Nucleic acid was either cDNA or gDNA, and it came from T cells, B-cell-depleted T cells, or PBMCs.

The table came from immunoSEQ multiplex PCR; TCRdb's copy has only in-frame clones and leaves some out. Among 34,000 or so clones listed, approximately 80% were seen once. The CDR3 totals 15 residues. Germline V gene lookup returns CDR1 MNHEY and CDR2 SVGAGI. Trimming pared 6 bases from V and 1 base from J, leaving 15 bases between. Sequencing was carried out using peripheral blood. The clonotype originates from an elderly man with acute or convalescent COVID-19. J is TRBJ1-1 and V is TRBV6-5; possibly TRBD1 for D (5 bases). CDR3 nucleotides: TGTGCCAGCAGATCAGGCGGGGGGGAGAACACTGAAGCTTTCTTT. It translates to CASRSGGGENTEAFF.